This TCR beta chain was sequenced during a study of cytomegalovirus exposure and HLA in healthy donors. Trimming took 4 bases from V and 6 from J; bases not matched to a gene: 9. CDR1 SGHRS and CDR2 YFSETQ come from the germline V gene. The CDR3 spans 15 residues. PCR used 60 Vbeta primers and 13 Jbeta primers. The protocol was immunoSEQ multiplex PCR, while the TCRdb copy is restricted to in-frame clones and leaves out a portion. The sample gives roughly 100,000 clones, roughly 12% of which show up once; 15% to 20% is in the top ten. Regarding the study as a whole: A later analysis showed TCR association rates differing by HLA locus, peaking at DRB1 and lowest at HLA-C.

This clone was detected only a few times. Its antigen remains unknown. The clonotype comes from a man aged 40-50 years in good health and CMV-seropositive. The chain recombines TRBV5-1 with TRBJ2-7; 11 bases agree with TRBD2. Sequencing was done on a sample of PBMCs. The CDR3 loop is CASSPTSGRESEQYF. The CDR3 bases are TGCGCCAGCAGCCCCACTAGCGGGAGAGAAAGCGAGCAGTACTTC.